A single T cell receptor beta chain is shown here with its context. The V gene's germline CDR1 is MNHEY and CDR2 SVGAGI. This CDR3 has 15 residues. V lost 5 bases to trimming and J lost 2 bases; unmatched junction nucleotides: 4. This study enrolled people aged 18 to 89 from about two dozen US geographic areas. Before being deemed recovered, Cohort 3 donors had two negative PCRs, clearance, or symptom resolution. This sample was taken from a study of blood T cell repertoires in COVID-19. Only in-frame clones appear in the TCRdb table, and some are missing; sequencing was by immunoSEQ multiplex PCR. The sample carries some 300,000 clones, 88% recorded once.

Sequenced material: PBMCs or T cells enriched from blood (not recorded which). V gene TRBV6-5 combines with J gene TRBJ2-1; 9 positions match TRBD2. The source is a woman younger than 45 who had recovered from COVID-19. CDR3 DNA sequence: TGTGCCAGCAGTCAGACTAGCGGAACCTACAATGAGCAGTTCTTC. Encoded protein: CASSQTSGTYNEQFF.